One T cell receptor (beta chain) is described in this entry. Primers for the PCR totalled 60 Vbeta and 13 Jbeta. Sequencing was performed with immunoSEQ multiplex PCR; in TCRdb, only in-frame clones are kept and a portion is missing. The repertoire holds over 110,000 clones, less than 85% seen once, with approximately 10% in the top ten. The data originate from a study of cytomegalovirus exposure and HLA in healthy donors. V lost 7 bases, J lost 1 base, and 18 bases stayed unmatched. The CDR3 extends over 18 amino acids. The germline CDR1 and CDR2 sequences are SEHNR and FQNEAQ (reference sequence). The clonotype originates from a woman between 50 and 59 years old in good health and CMV-seropositive. The rearrangement joins TRBV7-9 to TRBJ2-7, with TRBD2 matching 8 bases. Sequenced input: PBMCs. DNA of the CDR3: TGTGCCAGCATCCCTCAGACGGGGTCCCTAGCGGGTTCCTACGAGCAGTACTTC. Protein sequence: CASIPQTGSLAGSYEQYF.